This T cell receptor beta chain was sequenced in a study of T cell responses to AZD1222 COVID-19 vaccine. Overall study context: Some second doses came at about 4 weeks and others at about 12 weeks; these were pooled. Points from the study as a whole: A reported finding is that nearly half of spike-specific TCRs target unmutated variant regions.

Using immunoSEQ multiplex PCR, the repertoire was profiled, and TCRdb retains in-frame clones only, with some absent. In the table there are about 92,000 clones, about nine tenths of which are singletons. This clone came up once. Its antigen is still unknown. V was clipped by 4 bases and J by 2 bases; unmatched bases: 6. The CDR3 loop spans 16 amino acids. Germline values: CDR1 SEHNR, CDR2 FQNEAQ (reference sequence). The material sequenced was peripheral blood, taken on day 0 of AZD1222 vaccination. The TCR was taken from an adult in good health. This chain connects TRBV7-9 to TRBJ2-3, with 10 bases fitting TRBD2. The CDR3, as DNA: TGTGCCAGCAGCTCAGCGGGGGGGCGCGCCACAGATACGCAGTATTTT. Translated, it gives CASSSAGGRATDTQYF.